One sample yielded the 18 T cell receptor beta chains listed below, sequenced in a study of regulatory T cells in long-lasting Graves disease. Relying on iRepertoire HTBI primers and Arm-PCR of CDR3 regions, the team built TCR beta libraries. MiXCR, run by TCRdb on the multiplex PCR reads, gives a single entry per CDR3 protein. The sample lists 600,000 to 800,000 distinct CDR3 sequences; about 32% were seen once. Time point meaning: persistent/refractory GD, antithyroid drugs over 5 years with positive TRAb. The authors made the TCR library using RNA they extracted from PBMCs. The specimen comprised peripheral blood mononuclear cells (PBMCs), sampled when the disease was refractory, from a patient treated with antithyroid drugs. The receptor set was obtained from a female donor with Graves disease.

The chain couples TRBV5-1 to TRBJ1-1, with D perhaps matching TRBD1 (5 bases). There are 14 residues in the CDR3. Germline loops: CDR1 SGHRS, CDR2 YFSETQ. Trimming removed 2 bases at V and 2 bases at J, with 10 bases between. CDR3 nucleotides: TGCGCCAGCAGCTTAGATACAGGCAACACTGAAGCTTTCTTT. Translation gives CASSLDTGNTEAFF. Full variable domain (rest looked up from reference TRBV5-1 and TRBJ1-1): KAGVTQTPRYLIKTRGQQVTLSCSPISGHRSVSWYQQTPGQGLQFLFEYFSETQRNKGNFPGRFSGRQFSNSRSEMNVSTLELGDSALYLCASSLDTGNTEAFFGQGTRLTVV.

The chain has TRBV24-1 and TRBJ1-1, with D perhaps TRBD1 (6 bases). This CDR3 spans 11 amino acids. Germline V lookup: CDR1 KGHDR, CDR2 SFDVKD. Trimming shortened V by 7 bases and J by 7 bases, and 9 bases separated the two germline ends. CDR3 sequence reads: CATRQGNEAFF. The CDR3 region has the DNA TGTGCCACCAGACAGGGTAATGAAGCTTTCTTT.

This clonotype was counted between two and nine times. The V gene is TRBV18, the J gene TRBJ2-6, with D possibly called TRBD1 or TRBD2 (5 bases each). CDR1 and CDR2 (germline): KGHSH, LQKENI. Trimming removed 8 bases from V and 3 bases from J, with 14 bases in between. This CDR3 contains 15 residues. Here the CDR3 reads CASSPRGSGANVLTF. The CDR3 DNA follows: TGTGCCAGCAGCCCGAGGGGCAGTGGGGCCAACGTCCTGACTTTC.

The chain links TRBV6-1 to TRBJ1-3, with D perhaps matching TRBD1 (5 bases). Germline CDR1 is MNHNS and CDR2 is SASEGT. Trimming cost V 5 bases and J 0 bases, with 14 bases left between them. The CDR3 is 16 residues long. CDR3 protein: CASSPGTRSSGNTIYF. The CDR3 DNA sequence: TGTGCCAGCAGTCCCGGGACTCGTAGCTCTGGAAACACCATATATTTT.

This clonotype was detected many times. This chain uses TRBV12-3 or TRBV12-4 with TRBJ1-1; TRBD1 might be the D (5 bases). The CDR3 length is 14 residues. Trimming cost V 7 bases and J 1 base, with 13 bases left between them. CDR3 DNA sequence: TGTGCCAGCATCCCGGGACGCCGGAACACTGAAGCTTTCTTT. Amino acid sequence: CASIPGRRNTEAFF.

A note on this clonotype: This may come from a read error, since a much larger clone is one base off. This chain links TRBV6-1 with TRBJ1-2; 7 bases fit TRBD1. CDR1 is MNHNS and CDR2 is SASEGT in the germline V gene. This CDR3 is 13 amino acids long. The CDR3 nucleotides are TGTGCCAGCAACATATACGGGACAGATGGCTACATCTTC. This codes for CASNIYGTDGYIF.

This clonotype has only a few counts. In DNA, the CDR3 is TGTGCCAGCTGCCGGGACAGGAACACTGAAGCTTTCTTT. It codes for CASCRDRNTEAFF. The rearrangement uses TRBV2 and TRBJ1-1, with TRBD1 matching 7 bases. J lost 1 base, V lost 8 bases, and 4 bases had no gene match. Germline assignment: CDR1 SNHLY and CDR2 FYNNEI. This CDR3 contains 13 residues.

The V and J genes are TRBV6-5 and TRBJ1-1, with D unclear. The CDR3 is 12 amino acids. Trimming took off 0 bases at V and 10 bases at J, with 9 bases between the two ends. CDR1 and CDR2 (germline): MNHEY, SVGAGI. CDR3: CASSYSKGRAFF. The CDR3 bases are TGTGCCAGCAGTTACTCGAAAGGGAGAGCTTTCTTT.

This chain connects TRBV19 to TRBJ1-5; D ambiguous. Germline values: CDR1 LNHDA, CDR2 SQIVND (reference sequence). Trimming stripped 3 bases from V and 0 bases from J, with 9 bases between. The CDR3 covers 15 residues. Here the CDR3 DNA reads TGTGCCAGTAGTATGATTCCAGGTAGCAATCAGCCCCAGCATTTT. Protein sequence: CASSMIPGSNQPQHF.

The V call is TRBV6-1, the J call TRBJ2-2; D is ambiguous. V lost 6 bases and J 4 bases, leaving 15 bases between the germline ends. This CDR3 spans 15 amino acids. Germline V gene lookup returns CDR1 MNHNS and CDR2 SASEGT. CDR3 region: CASSSTARGTGELFF. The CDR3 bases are TGTGCCAGCAGCTCGACGGCGAGAGGCACCGGGGAGCTGTTTTTT.

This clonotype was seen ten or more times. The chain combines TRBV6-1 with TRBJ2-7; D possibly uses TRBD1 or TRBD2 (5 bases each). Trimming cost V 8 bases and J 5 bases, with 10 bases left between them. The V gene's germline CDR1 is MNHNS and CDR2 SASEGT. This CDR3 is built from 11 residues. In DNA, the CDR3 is TGTGCCAGCGGACGGGGCGACGAGCAGTACTTC. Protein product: CASGRGDEQYF.

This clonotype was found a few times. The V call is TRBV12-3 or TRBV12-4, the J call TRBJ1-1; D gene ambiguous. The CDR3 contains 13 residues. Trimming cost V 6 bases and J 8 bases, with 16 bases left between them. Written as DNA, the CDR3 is TGTGCCAGCAGGACCCCGGGAAATAACGAAGCTTTCTTT. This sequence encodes CASRTPGNNEAFF.

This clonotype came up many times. In DNA, the CDR3 is TGTGCCAGCATGCGGGGGGTCGACTATGGCTACACCTTC. Translating gives CASMRGVDYGYTF. The chain uses TRBV6-1 and TRBJ1-2; D may be TRBD1 (5 bases). The CDR3 is 13 residues long. The germline gives CDR1 MNHNS, CDR2 SASEGT. The V end lost 7 bases, the J end lost 3 bases, and 12 bases lay between the germline ends.

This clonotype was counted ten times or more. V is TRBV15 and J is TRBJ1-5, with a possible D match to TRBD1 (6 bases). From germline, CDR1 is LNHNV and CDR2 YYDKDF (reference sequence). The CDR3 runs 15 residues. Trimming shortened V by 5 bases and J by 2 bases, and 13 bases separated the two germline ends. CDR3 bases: TGTGCCACCAGCGGCACCGACAGGCGCAATCAGCCCCAGCATTTT. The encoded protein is CATSGTDRRNQPQHF.

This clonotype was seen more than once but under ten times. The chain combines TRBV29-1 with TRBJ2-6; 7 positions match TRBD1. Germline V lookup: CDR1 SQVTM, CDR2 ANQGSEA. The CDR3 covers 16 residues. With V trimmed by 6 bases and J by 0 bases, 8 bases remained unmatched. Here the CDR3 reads CSVGQGVNSGANVLTF. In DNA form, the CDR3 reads TGCAGCGTAGGGCAGGGGGTGAACTCTGGGGCCAACGTCCTGACTTTC.

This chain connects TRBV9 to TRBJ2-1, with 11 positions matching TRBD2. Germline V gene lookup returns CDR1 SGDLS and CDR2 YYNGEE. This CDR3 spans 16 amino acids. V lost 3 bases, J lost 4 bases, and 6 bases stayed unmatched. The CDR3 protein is CASSGPGTSGYNEQFF. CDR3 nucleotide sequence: TGTGCCAGCAGCGGACCCGGGACTAGCGGTTACAATGAGCAGTTCTTC.

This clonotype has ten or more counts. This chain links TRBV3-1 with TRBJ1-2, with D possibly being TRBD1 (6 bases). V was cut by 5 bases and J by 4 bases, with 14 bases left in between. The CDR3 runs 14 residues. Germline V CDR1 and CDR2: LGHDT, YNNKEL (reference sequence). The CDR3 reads CASSTGQSSYGYTF. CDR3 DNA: TGTGCCAGCAGCACTGGACAGTCCTCCTATGGCTACACCTTC.

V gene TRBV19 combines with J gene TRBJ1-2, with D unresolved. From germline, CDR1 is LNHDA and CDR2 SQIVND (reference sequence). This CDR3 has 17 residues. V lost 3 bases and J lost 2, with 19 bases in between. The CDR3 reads CASSMRGNIPTNYGYTF. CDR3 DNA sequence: TGTGCCAGTAGTATGAGAGGGAACATCCCCACCAACTATGGCTACACCTTC. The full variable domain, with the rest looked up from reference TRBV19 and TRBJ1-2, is DGGITQSPKYLFRKEGQNVTLSCEQNLNHDAMYWYRQDPGQGLRLIYYSQIVNDFQKGDIAEGYSVSREKKESFPLTVTSAQKNPTAFYLCASSMRGNIPTNYGYTFGSGTRLTVV.